This is a list of T cell receptor beta chains from one sample in a study of cytomegalovirus exposure and HLA in healthy donors. Generated by immunoSEQ multiplex PCR, the TCRdb table keeps only in-frame clones and is missing some. The sample gives some 96,000 clones, 76% of which show up once; approximately 2% is in the top ten. Sequences were obtained from PBMCs. These receptors were collected from a middle-aged man in good health and CMV-seronegative. Each CDR3 is given without its conserved first and last residue.

V: TRBV28; CDR3: ASSFSPYSNQPQH
V: TRBV4-1; CDR3: ASSQAAGGQYEQY
V: TRBV9; CDR3: ASSVVSGGATGELF
V: TRBV20-1; CDR3: SYRGYT
V: TRBV4-2; CDR3: ASSQEEASGGNEQY
V: TRBV2; CDR3: ASSARANEQF
V: TRBV6-5; CDR3: ASSLRASYNEQF
V: TRBV9; CDR3: ASSVASRQNYGYT
V: TRBV7-9; CDR3: AGRGGLETQY
V: TRBV5-1; CDR3: ASSLAPLYEQY
V: TRBV5-1; CDR3: ASSETVNTEAF
V: TRBV11-3; CDR3: ASSFSSRDEQF
V: TRBV27; CDR3: ASRRTFGGEIRANEQF
V: TRBV7-2; CDR3: ASSQQRTGNGYT
V: TRBV11-2; CDR3: ASSSPRLRSYNEQF
V: TRBV19; CDR3: ASSIQGSYEQY
V: TRBV6-1; CDR3: ASSDIFRGRGRTEAF
V: TRBV14; CDR3: ASSQGRDSGANVLT
V: TRBV11-2; CDR3: ASSLGGSGLNNEQF
V: TRBV4-2; CDR3: ASSQDPSNMAYEQY
V: TRBV5-1; CDR3: ASSLGDFLNTGELF
V: TRBV30; CDR3: AWSVFGSSRYEQY
V: TRBV19; CDR3: ASSSSNEQF
V: TRBV4-2; CDR3: ASSRKVGGTTNYEQY
V: TRBV2; CDR3: ASSEWTGTNQPQH
V: TRBV4-3; CDR3: ASSRGGTYGYT
V: TRBV10-1; CDR3: ASSDTGGLLQETQY
V: TRBV2; CDR3: ASRGGPRDEQY